Below are 17 T cell receptor beta chains sequenced from a single sample in a study of T cells after yellow fever vaccination. TCRdb reprocessed the 5' RACE reads via MiXCR and lists one record per CDR3 protein. Counted here are some 350,000 distinct CDR3 sequences, about 6% occurring once; the ten biggest clones make up 15%. The specimen comprised PBMCs, sampled 5 days after the yellow fever booster vaccination. All receptors derive from a man aged 30 to 39 who received the YFV17D yellow fever vaccine.

The CDR3: CSATQTDTQYF. In DNA form, the CDR3 reads TGCAGTGCTACCCAGACAGATACGCAGTATTTT. V gene TRBV20-1 combines with J gene TRBJ2-3, with unresolved D. The CDR3 sequence is 11 residues long. Trimming cost V 4 bases and J 3 bases, with 5 bases left between them. The V gene's germline CDR1 is DFQATT and CDR2 SNEGSKA (reference sequence).

J is TRBJ2-1 and V is TRBV29-1; no definite D call. This CDR3 is built from 15 residues. The V gene lost 1 base and the J gene lost 3 bases, with 13 bases spanning the gap. Germline V CDR1 and CDR2: SQVTM, ANQGSEA. For the CDR3, the DNA is TGCAGCGTTGAAGGCTTGGCGTCTAGCTACAATGAGCAGTTCTTC. Amino acid sequence: CSVEGLASSYNEQFF.

This clonotype was counted ten times or more. The CDR3 is CASSLAQGQSPLHF. CDR3 nucleotide sequence: TGCGCCAGCAGCTTGGCCCAGGGTCAATCACCCCTCCACTTT. This chain joins TRBV5-1 and TRBJ1-6; TRBD1 might be the D (5 bases). There are 14 residues in the CDR3. Trimming cost V 0 bases and J 10 bases, with 11 bases left between them. The V gene's germline CDR1 is SGHRS and CDR2 YFSETQ.

This clonotype occurred a few times. The rearrangement uses TRBV10-3 and TRBJ2-3; unclear D gene. The length of the CDR3 is 13 residues. V was shortened by 2 bases and J by 8 bases, with 11 bases between the two germline ends. From germline, CDR1 is ENHRY and CDR2 SYGVKD. The CDR3 protein is CAISEGLDGTQYF. DNA for the CDR3: TGTGCCATCAGTGAGGGGCTTGACGGTACGCAGTATTTT.

This clonotype was observed a few times. The rearrangement joins TRBV7-9 to TRBJ1-4; tentative D call: TRBD1 (5 bases). The CDR3 contains 15 residues. V lost 8 bases and J lost 5, with 18 bases in between. Per the germline V gene, CDR1 is SEHNR and CDR2 is FQNEAQ (reference sequence). This CDR3 is CASGQAGRGNEKLFF. The CDR3 DNA follows: TGTGCCAGCGGCCAAGCGGGGAGGGGAAATGAAAAACTGTTTTTT.

The rearrangement links TRBV6-1 to TRBJ2-5, with TRBD2 matching 8 bases. This CDR3 is built from 13 residues. CDR1 and CDR2 from the germline V gene are MNHNS and SASEGT. V shed 7 bases, J shed 7 bases, and the junction held 8 bases outside the gene matches. The CDR3 region is CASTVGLGGTQYF. CDR3 sequence (DNA): TGTGCCAGCACCGTGGGACTAGGAGGGACCCAGTACTTC.

A few counts support this clonotype. This rearrangement joins TRBV18 to TRBJ2-1; D unclear. The CDR3 extends over 13 amino acids. V lost 5 bases, J lost 10 bases, and 15 bases lay in between. Per the germline V gene, CDR1 is KGHSH and CDR2 is LQKENI. The CDR3 coding sequence is TGTGCCAGCTCATCCAACCGGGCTGGGGAGCAGTTCTTC. Encoded protein: CASSSNRAGEQFF.

This clonotype has only a few counts. The V gene is TRBV20-1, the J gene TRBJ2-2; 9 bases fit TRBD2. The germline gives CDR1 DFQATT, CDR2 SNEGSKA (reference sequence). This CDR3 comprises 14 residues. The V and J ends lost 6 bases and 5 bases, in that order; junction bases with no gene match: 7. CDR3: CSAREGRRTGELFF. The DNA for the CDR3 is TGCAGTGCGCGGGAGGGCCGGCGAACCGGGGAGCTGTTTTTT.

This clonotype was found a few times. The chain joins TRBV7-9 to TRBJ1-4, with unresolved D. The CDR3 is 12 residues long. Germline CDR1 reads SEHNR; CDR2 reads FQNEAQ (reference sequence). Trimming shortened V by 7 bases and J by 7 bases, and 10 bases separated the two germline ends. CDR3 in DNA: TGTGCCAGCACCCATGGAGGTGAAAAACTGTTTTTT. Its translation is CASTHGGEKLFF.

This clonotype has only a few counts. The gene calls are TRBV3-1 and TRBJ1-4, with D maybe TRBD1 (6 bases). Germline V gene sequence: CDR1 LGHDT, CDR2 YNNKEL (reference sequence). With 2 bases removed from V and 6 bases from J, the gap between germline ends came to 16 bases. This CDR3 comprises 16 residues. The DNA for the CDR3 is TGTGCCAGCAGCCAACCATTAACAGGGCGGGATGAAAAACTGTTTTTT. As protein: CASSQPLTGRDEKLFF.

This clonotype has more than one count but fewer than ten. This rearrangement joins TRBV29-1 to TRBJ2-5, with D possibly being TRBD1 (5 bases). Germline CDR1 and CDR2: SQVTM and ANQGSEA. This CDR3 contains 12 residues. Trimming pared 4 bases from V and 5 bases from J, leaving 11 bases between. The chain's CDR3 is CSVVGRVETQYF. The CDR3 region has the DNA TGCAGCGTTGTTGGCAGGGTTGAGACCCAGTACTTC.

This clonotype was detected many times. The chain couples TRBV7-2 to TRBJ2-3; 7 bases match TRBD2. The trim removed 5 bases at V and 6 bases at J, leaving 11 bases unmatched. This CDR3 is built from 15 residues. Germline assignment: CDR1 SGHTA and CDR2 FQGNSA. As DNA, the CDR3 is TGTGCCAGCAGCCGCCGGGGAGGGCCTTCGGATACGCAGTATTTT. Translated, it gives CASSRRGGPSDTQYF.

This clonotype was observed a few times. In nucleotides, the CDR3 is TGTGCCAGCAGCCCCCTGAGACAGCCCCGCTCCTACGAGCAGTACTTC. This translates into CASSPLRQPRSYEQYF. This sequence joins TRBV21-1 and TRBJ2-7; the D segment call TRBD1 is taken from the table without a DNA check. TRBV21-1 represents a pseudogene. The CDR3 length is 16 residues.

This clonotype has only a few counts. The rearrangement joins TRBV6-2 or TRBV6-3 to TRBJ2-3, with unresolved D. Germline lookup yields CDR1 MNHEY and CDR2 SVGEGT. The CDR3 covers 14 residues. V dropped 6 bases and J dropped 4 bases, with 14 bases sitting between them. The DNA for the CDR3 is TGTGCCAGCAGCCCACCCCCCCACCCAGATACGCAGTATTTT. As protein: CASSPPPHPDTQYF.

This clonotype was detected ten times or more. The chain carries TRBV6-2 or TRBV6-3 and TRBJ1-5, with 8 bases matching TRBD1. The trim removed 6 bases at V and 5 bases at J, leaving 3 bases unmatched. This CDR3 contains 13 residues. Germline values: CDR1 MNHEY, CDR2 SVGEGT. The CDR3 DNA is TGTGCCAGCAGGGACAGGGAATATCAGCCCCAGCATTTT. Encoded protein: CASRDREYQPQHF.

CDR3 DNA: TGTGCCAGCAGCCAAGGCCCCGGGTTCTTC. This codes for CASSQGPGFF. This chain connects TRBV3-1 to TRBJ2-1; D ambiguous. This CDR3 region has 10 residues. The V end lost 1 base, the J end lost 15 bases, and 7 bases lay between the germline ends. CDR1 and CDR2 (germline): LGHDT, YNNKEL (reference sequence).

This clonotype has a count of ten or more. The V and J genes are TRBV7-8 and TRBJ1-5; possibly TRBD1 for D (6 bases). Germline V gene lookup returns CDR1 SGHVS and CDR2 FQNEAQ. Trimming took 2 bases from V and 5 from J, leaving 10 bases between them. The CDR3 is 14 amino acids. The CDR3 loop is CASSLTTGYQPQHF. The CDR3 nucleotides read TGTGCCAGCAGCTTAACGACAGGTTATCAGCCCCAGCATTTT.